These 15 T cell receptor beta chains were all obtained from the same sample, sequenced in a study of T cell changes during pregnancy in multiple sclerosis. Generated by immunoSEQ multiplex PCR, the TCRdb table keeps only in-frame clones and is missing some. The data show 25,000 to 35,000 clones, 89% seen once. This specimen consisted of CD4+ T cells from peripheral blood mononuclear cells, obtained in the second trimester of pregnancy. The source is a female donor with multiple sclerosis, enrolled in a pregnancy study.

The chain links TRBV12-5 to TRBJ2-7; 9 bases are a match to TRBD2. The germline V gene encodes CDR1 LGHNT and CDR2 FRNRAP. V gave up 3 bases and J gave up 3 bases; unmatched junction bases: 3. The CDR3 totals 14 residues. The CDR3 protein is CASGFLAGDYEQYF. The CDR3, as DNA: TGTGCTAGTGGTTTCTTAGCGGGGGACTACGAGCAGTACTTC.

CDR3 loop: CASSFLRRSTDTQYF. CDR3 coding DNA: TGTGCCAGCAGCTTTCTTCGGCGGAGCACAGATACGCAGTATTTT. This chain connects TRBV7-9 to TRBJ2-3; D uncertain. Deletions cut 3 bases from V and 0 bases from J, with 10 bases between. Germline CDR1 is SEHNR and CDR2 is FQNEAQ (reference sequence). The CDR3 runs to 15 residues.

This clone was seen a single time. V gene TRBV28 combines with J gene TRBJ1-2; D might be TRBD1 (6 bases). There are 12 residues in the CDR3. Trimming pared 6 bases from V and 4 bases from J, leaving 9 bases between. Germline assignment: CDR1 MDHEN and CDR2 SYDVKM. The CDR3 DNA sequence: TGTGCCAGCAGGGACAGAGGCTATGGCTACACCTTC. It translates to CASRDRGYGYTF.

This clone was picked up one time. The gene calls are TRBV2 and TRBJ1-4, with 7 bases identical to TRBD1. Germline trimming cut 6 bases from V and 7 bases from J; bases unmatched to any gene: 5. The CDR3 contains 13 residues. Germline V gives CDR1 SNHLY, CDR2 FYNNEI. CDR3 sequence reads: CASRRDRAEKLFF. As DNA, the CDR3 is TGTGCCAGCAGGCGCGACAGGGCTGAAAAACTGTTTTTT.

This sequence joins TRBV30 and TRBJ2-6, with D possibly being TRBD1 (5 bases). Trimming left V 5 bases short and J 1 base short, with 9 bases between. Germline V CDR1 and CDR2: GTSNPN, SVGIG (reference sequence). The CDR3 loop spans 14 amino acids. This chain's CDR3 is CAWSQGSGANVLTF. Written as DNA, the CDR3 is TGTGCCTGGTCGCAGGGTTCTGGGGCCAACGTCCTGACTTTC.

J is TRBJ1-1 and V is TRBV6-5, with a possible D match to TRBD1 (5 bases). The CDR3 runs to 15 residues. The V end was cut by 6 bases, the J end by 7 bases, with 21 bases between. Looked up from germline, CDR1 is MNHEY and CDR2 is SVGAGI. The CDR3 region has the DNA TGTGCCAGCAGCCGGGGGGGTCAGGGACCGGGTGAAGCTTTCTTT. Translating gives CASSRGGQGPGEAFF.

The CDR3 nucleotides are TGTGCCAGCAGTTCCTTCCCCTACGAGCAGTACTTC. This sequence encodes CASSSFPYEQYF. V gene TRBV28 combines with J gene TRBJ2-7; no reliable D call. Trimming stripped 4 bases from V and 2 bases from J, with 6 bases between. The V gene's germline CDR1 is MDHEN and CDR2 SYDVKM. This CDR3 is built from 12 residues.

Judged by abundance, this clone is medium-sized (0.01 to 0.1%). This rearrangement joins TRBV2 to TRBJ1-5; TRBD1 matches 7 bases. The CDR3 loop spans 14 amino acids. With 6 bases clipped from V and 7 bases from J, the junction kept 9 bases outside the gene matches. Per germline, CDR1 SNHLY and CDR2 FYNNEI. Here the CDR3 reads CASSDNRGEQPQHF. In nucleotides, the CDR3 is TGTGCCAGCAGCGATAACAGGGGAGAACAGCCCCAGCATTTT.

This chain connects TRBV6-6 to TRBJ1-4; 10 bases are a match to TRBD1. Trimming removed 7 bases from V and 14 bases from J; junction bases left unmatched: 13. The length of the CDR3 is 14 residues. Germline V gene data show CDR1 as MNHNY and CDR2 as SVGAGI (reference sequence). CDR3 amino acids: CASIPGQGRGRLFF. DNA of the CDR3: TGTGCCAGCATTCCGGGACAGGGGCGGGGAAGGCTGTTTTTT.

The chain recombines TRBV9 with TRBJ2-2; 8 bases align to TRBD2. CDR3 length: 16 amino acids. V lost 3 bases to trimming and J lost 6 bases; unmatched junction nucleotides: 10. Germline values: CDR1 SGDLS, CDR2 YYNGEE. The CDR3 sequence is CASSAYRAGGSGELFF. Here the CDR3 DNA reads TGTGCCAGCAGCGCGTACAGGGCGGGGGGTTCCGGGGAGCTGTTTTTT.

This chain connects TRBV28 to TRBJ2-1, with 11 bases fitting TRBD1. The CDR3 runs to 17 residues. Germline V gives CDR1 MDHEN, CDR2 SYDVKM. The junction had 11 bases not matched to a gene; V was cut back by 0 bases and J by 10 bases. CDR3 nucleotides: TGTGCCAGCAGTTTATGGGGACAGGGGGATCGGCGTCTAGAGCAGTTCTTC. Translated: CASSLWGQGDRRLEQFF.

V and J are TRBV4-3 and TRBJ1-2; the D gene is possibly TRBD1 (5 bases). The V gene's germline CDR1 is LGHNA and CDR2 YSLEER. The CDR3 spans 17 residues. V lost 0 bases and J lost 4, with 18 bases in between. The CDR3 DNA follows: TGCGCCAGCAGCCAAGACGCGGAGGGGTCTATCTTCTATGGCTACACCTTC. Protein: CASSQDAEGSIFYGYTF.

V gene TRBV18 combines with J gene TRBJ2-1; TRBD2 matches at 13 bases. Losses at the gene ends were 3 bases for V and 14 bases for J; bases not matched to a gene: 13. This CDR3 has 16 amino acids. In germline, CDR1 is KGHSH, CDR2 LQKENI. The CDR3 sequence is CASSPPLTSGGAFKFF. For the CDR3, the DNA is TGTGCCAGCTCACCCCCCCTCACTAGCGGGGGGGCTTTCAAGTTCTTC. Based on the CDR3 plus reference TRBV18 and TRBJ2-1, the full variable domain is NAGVMQNPRHLVRRRGQEARLRCSPMKGHSHVYWYRQLPEEGLKFMVYLQKENIIDESGMPKERFSAEFPKEGPSILRIQQVVRGDSAAYFCASSPPLTSGGAFKFFGPGTRLTVL.

The chain combines TRBV7-2 with TRBJ2-7, with a weak D call TRBD2 (5 bases). The CDR3 loop spans 15 amino acids. V dropped 0 bases and J dropped 3 bases, with 12 bases sitting between them. CDR1 SGHTA and CDR2 FQGNSA come from the germline V gene. CDR3 region: CASSLAVGVHYEQYF. DNA of the CDR3: TGTGCCAGCAGCTTAGCAGTCGGGGTCCACTACGAGCAGTACTTC.

The V gene is TRBV2, the J gene TRBJ1-2; perhaps TRBD1 as D (6 bases). V was shortened by 7 bases and J by 7 bases, with 13 bases between the two germline ends. Germline values: CDR1 SNHLY, CDR2 FYNNEI. The CDR3 runs 12 residues. The chain's CDR3 is CASIGGGLGYTF. In DNA, the CDR3 is TGTGCCAGCATCGGGGGGGGGCTTGGCTACACCTTC.